These 10 T cell receptor beta chains originate from one sample sequenced in a study of blood T cells in healthy people across ages. A second about 7 to 11 cycle PCR used barcoded and J-beta primers. TCRdb re-called the 5' RACE reads with MiXCR, one entry per CDR3 protein. Among 550,000 to 800,000 distinct CDR3 sequences, about 32% were seen once, and the ten largest hold 15%. Sequencing used blood. The receptor source for this set is a woman older than 75 in good health.

This clonotype appeared a few times. The chain uses TRBV20-1 and TRBJ1-2; TRBD1 aligns across 7 bases. J gave up 1 base and V 8 bases, and 7 bases lay outside the gene matches. This CDR3 comprises 13 residues. Germline assignment: CDR1 DFQATT and CDR2 SNEGSKA (reference sequence). Here the CDR3 DNA reads TGCAGTCCCGGCGCAGGGGGTAACTATGGCTACACCTTC. It translates to CSPGAGGNYGYTF.

This clonotype was detected a few times. The rearrangement links TRBV7-2 to TRBJ2-1, with D possibly being TRBD2 (6 bases). The CDR3 spans 16 residues. CDR1 and CDR2 from the germline V gene are SGHTA and FQGNSA. V was pared by 3 bases and J by 6 bases, with 18 bases between. The CDR3 sequence: CASSFDIGTGVNEQFF. Written as DNA, the CDR3 is TGTGCCAGCAGCTTCGACATTGGAACGGGGGTCAATGAGCAGTTCTTC.

This clonotype was seen at least ten times. This may come from a read error, since a much larger clone is one base off. The chain carries TRBV6-1 and TRBJ2-5; TRBD1 aligns across 7 bases. This CDR3 is built from 15 residues. Looked up from germline, CDR1 is MNHNS and CDR2 is SASEGT. The junction had 3 bases not matched to a gene; V was cut back by 2 bases and J by 0 bases. The CDR3 region is CASSEWGQYQETQYF. The CDR3 DNA reads TGTGCCAGCAGTGAATGGGGACAGTACCAAGAGACCCAGTACTTC.

The chain couples TRBV7-2 to TRBJ2-6; D is unresolved. Trimming shortened V by 1 base and J by 11 bases, and 6 bases separated the two germline ends. This CDR3 has 12 amino acids. Germline CDR1 reads SGHTA; CDR2 reads FQGNSA. The chain's CDR3 is CASSLGNHVLTF. Written as DNA, the CDR3 is TGTGCCAGCAGCTTAGGGAACCACGTCCTGACTTTC.

This clonotype appeared many times. The V and J genes are TRBV28 and TRBJ2-7; 10 bases line up with TRBD1. V shed 6 bases, J shed 6 bases, and the junction held 11 bases outside the gene matches. The CDR3 sequence is 15 residues long. CDR1 is MDHEN, CDR2 SYDVKM, per germline. The CDR3 DNA reads TGTGCCAGCAGATCCCCGGGACAGGGGACCCTCGAGCAGTACTTC. Protein product: CASRSPGQGTLEQYF.

V usage is TRBV5-1 and J usage is TRBJ1-6, with 8 bases aligning to TRBD1. CDR1 is SGHRS, CDR2 YFSETQ, per germline. V shed 0 bases, J shed 10 bases, and the junction held 6 bases outside the gene matches. The CDR3 runs 15 residues. CDR3 sequence: CASSLGPGGESPLHF. DNA of the CDR3: TGCGCCAGCAGCTTGGGGCCAGGGGGCGAATCACCCCTCCACTTT.

The sample holds a few counts of this clonotype. V and J are TRBV6-1 and TRBJ2-7; a possible D gene is TRBD2 (5 bases). Germline CDR1 and CDR2: MNHNS and SASEGT. The CDR3 is 16 residues long. The V end lost 6 bases, the J end lost 0 bases, and 18 bases lay between the germline ends. Here the CDR3 DNA reads TGTGCCAGCAGCGGGGTGTCAGGTTACGGCTCCTACGAGCAGTACTTC. It specifies CASSGVSGYGSYEQYF.

This clonotype was recorded many times. The J gene is TRBJ1-2, the V gene TRBV7-6; TRBD1 matches at 11 bases. The CDR3 has 15 amino acids. V lost 4 bases to trimming and J lost 4 bases; unmatched junction nucleotides: 5. Germline V gene lookup returns CDR1 SGHVS and CDR2 FNYEAQ. CDR3 in amino acids: CASSSGTGGSYGYTF. The CDR3 DNA reads TGTGCCAGCAGCTCGGGGACAGGGGGATCCTATGGCTACACCTTC.

This clonotype was observed a handful of times. Possible read error: a much larger clone is one base away. The chain joins TRBV20-1 to TRBJ2-1, with D perhaps assigned TRBD1 or TRBD2 (7 bases each). The CDR3 has 14 residues. Germline assignment: CDR1 DFQATT and CDR2 SNEGSKA (reference sequence). Trimming stripped 6 bases from V and 6 bases from J, with 18 bases between. The CDR3 spells CSAETGRASNEQFF. In DNA, the CDR3 is TGCAGTGCAGAGACAGGGAGGGCGAGCAATGAGCAGTTCTTC.

This clonotype occurred many times. The chain carries TRBV3-1 and TRBJ2-7; 9 bases align to TRBD1. The length of the CDR3 is 14 residues. The germline CDR1 and CDR2 sequences are LGHDT and YNNKEL (reference sequence). Trimming cost V 4 bases and J 3 bases; bases outside gene matches: 4. CDR3 coding DNA: TGTGCCAGCAGCCGTGGGACAGGGAACTACGAGCAGTACTTC. Its translation is CASSRGTGNYEQYF.